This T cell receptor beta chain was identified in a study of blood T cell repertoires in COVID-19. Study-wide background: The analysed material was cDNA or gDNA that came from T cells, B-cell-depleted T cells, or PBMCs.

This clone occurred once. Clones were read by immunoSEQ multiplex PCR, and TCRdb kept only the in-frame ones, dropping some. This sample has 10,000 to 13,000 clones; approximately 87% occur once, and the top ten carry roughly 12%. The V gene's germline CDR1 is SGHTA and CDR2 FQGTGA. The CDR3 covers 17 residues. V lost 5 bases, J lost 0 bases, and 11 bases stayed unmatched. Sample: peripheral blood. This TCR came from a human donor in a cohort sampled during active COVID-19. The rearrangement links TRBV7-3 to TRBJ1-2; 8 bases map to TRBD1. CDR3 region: CASSPRPGQEANYGYTF. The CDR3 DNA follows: TGTGCCAGCAGCCCTCGACCGGGACAGGAAGCTAACTATGGCTACACCTTC. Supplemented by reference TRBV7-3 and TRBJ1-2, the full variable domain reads GAGVSQTPSNKVTEKGKYVELRCDPISGHTALYWYRQSLGQGPEFLIYFQGTGAADDSGLPNDRFFAVRPEGSVSTLKIQRTERGDSAVYLCASSPRPGQEANYGYTFGSGTRLTVV.